This T cell receptor (beta chain) emerged from a study of T cell changes during pregnancy in multiple sclerosis (dated by TCRdb to between 2017 and 2020). About the investigation overall: Changes in the T cell repertoire over the course of pregnancy were examined in this study in women with multiple sclerosis.

Receptor amplification or capture employed the immunoSEQ multiplex PCR assay. TCRdb took over this immuneACCESS table, retaining in-frame rearrangements with V and J assigned. Such tables are incomplete; in checked studies, under half of the missing clones stem from an unresolved V gene, and the remainder is unexplained. This sample has about 32,000 clones in its table, and 91% of those were observed once. The top ten clones comprise about 3.9% of the sample. From the cysteine up to the phenylalanine, the CDR3 has a length of 14 residues. The DNA shown is the 42-base CDR3, in frame from base 1. The germline V gene (reference sequence) gives CDR1 as SGHNT and CDR2 as YYREEE. Relative to germline, V is 0 bases shorter and J is 3 bases shorter, with 9 bases between their ends. About this clone: Its antigen is unknown. The sample holds no much larger clone one base away, and base qualities are not on file.

The sequences come from CD8+ T cells from peripheral blood mononuclear cells, collected in the second trimester of pregnancy. The chain is encoded by TRBV5-4 joined to TRBJ1-1, with a tentative D gene TRBD1 over 5 matching bases. The receptor was isolated from a female donor in good health, enrolled as a control in a pregnancy study. The CDR3 corresponds to CASSLAGGYTEAFF. The nucleotide sequence is TGTGCCAGCAGCTTGGCCGGGGGTTACACTGAAGCTTTCTTT.